This TCR beta chain was retrieved from a study of OX40 agonist ivuxolimab in advanced cancers. Regarding this clone: Its antigen is currently unknown.

Regarding the study as a whole: Partial responders dosed at 0.1-3.0 mg/kg displayed clonal expansion ranking among the lowest.

The germline V gene has CDR1 SNHLY and CDR2 FYNNEI. The CDR3 sequence is 14 residues long. Deletions cut 6 bases from V and 1 base from J, with 12 bases between. The method was immunoSEQ multiplex PCR; TCRdb's version includes in-frame clones alone and lacks a portion of them. The repertoire has 50,000 to 65,000 clones, approximately 84% of them found once; the top ten carry about 2%. The gene calls are TRBV2 and TRBJ1-1; D unresolved. The origin of this receptor is an adult with an advanced solid tumor such as melanoma, head and neck, liver or kidney cancer. The source material was CD4+ or CD8+ T cells sorted from blood, sampled in a trial of the OX40 agonist ivuxolimab. This CDR3 reads CASRTRFPNTEAFF. The CDR3 DNA follows: TGTGCCAGCAGGACGCGGTTCCCGAACACTGAAGCTTTCTTT.